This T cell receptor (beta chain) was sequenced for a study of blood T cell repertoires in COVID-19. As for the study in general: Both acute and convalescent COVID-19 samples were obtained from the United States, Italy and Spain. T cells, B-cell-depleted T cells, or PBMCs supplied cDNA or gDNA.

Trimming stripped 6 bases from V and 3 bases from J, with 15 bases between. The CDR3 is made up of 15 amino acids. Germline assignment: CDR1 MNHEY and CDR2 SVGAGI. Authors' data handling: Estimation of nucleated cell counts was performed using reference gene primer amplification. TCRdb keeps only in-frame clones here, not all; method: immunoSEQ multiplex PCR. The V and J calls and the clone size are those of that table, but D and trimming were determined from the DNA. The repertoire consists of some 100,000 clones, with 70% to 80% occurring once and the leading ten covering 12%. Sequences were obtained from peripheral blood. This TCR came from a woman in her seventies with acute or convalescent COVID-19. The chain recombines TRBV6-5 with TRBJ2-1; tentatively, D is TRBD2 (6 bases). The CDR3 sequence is CASSRLGTDYNEQFF. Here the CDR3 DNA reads TGTGCCAGCAGCCGCCTCGGGACTGACTACAATGAGCAGTTCTTC.